This T cell receptor (beta chain) was sequenced during a study of human CD8 memory T cell subsets. Libraries of TCR beta chains were produced by 5' RACE (UMI-labeled). With the 5' RACE reads reprocessed, TCRdb shows one record per CDR3 protein and no DNA. The table lists 9,500 to 12,000 distinct CDR3 sequences. The CDR3 is 13 amino acids. Germline CDR1 and CDR2: SGDLS and YYNGEE. The specimen sequenced was CD8+ stem-like memory T cells (TSCM and TCM) sorted from PBMCs. Regarding subset: stem-like memory CD8 T cells (TSTEM), CCR7+ PD-1- TIGIT-. The TCR comes from a human donor in good health. V and J are TRBV9 and TRBJ2-3; TCRdb names TRBD2, which stays unverified in the absence of DNA. This chain's CDR3 is CASSLSSGGPQYF.